These 18 T cell receptor beta chains originate from one sample sequenced in a study of graft-versus-host responses after intestinal transplantation. Processing was applied to graft tissue in order to liberate intraepithelial and lamina propria lymphocytes. Sequencing used immunoSEQ multiplex PCR; TCRdb keeps in-frame clones, though not all of them. Counted here are roughly 15,000 clones, 65% to 85% occurring once; the ten biggest clones make up roughly 8.2%. The material was ileum tissue, obtained roughly 460 days after intestinal transplant. Receptors originate from a human patient who received an intestinal transplant, so some T cells may come from the graft donor.

The chain couples TRBV2 to TRBJ1-5; D not certain. The germline CDR1 and CDR2 sequences are SNHLY and FYNNEI. The CDR3 is 15 residues long. Between the trimmed V and J ends, which lost 3 bases and 0 bases, there was a span of 9 bases. The CDR3 region is CASSDQGYSNQPQHF. Here the CDR3 DNA reads TGTGCCAGCAGTGACCAAGGATATAGCAATCAGCCCCAGCATTTT.

The chain carries TRBV7-9 and TRBJ2-3, with D perhaps given as TRBD1 or TRBD2 (6 bases each). Germline V gene lookup returns CDR1 SEHNR and CDR2 FQNEAQ (reference sequence). Between the trimmed V and J ends, which lost 5 bases and 1 base, there was a span of 10 bases. The CDR3 is 14 residues long. The CDR3 DNA reads TGTGCCAGCAGCCCGGAGGGGGGCACAGATACGCAGTATTTT. Residues: CASSPEGGTDTQYF.

The chain recombines TRBV29-1 with TRBJ2-5, with D perhaps matching TRBD2 (5 bases). The CDR3 contains 12 residues. Germline V gene lookup returns CDR1 SQVTM and CDR2 ANQGSEA. V dropped 5 bases and J dropped 7 bases, with 14 bases sitting between them. This CDR3 reads CSVNEGAGTQYF. The CDR3 DNA is TGCAGCGTTAACGAGGGCGCTGGGACCCAGTACTTC.

CDR3 amino acids: CASSPGAGLNSPLHF. In DNA form, the CDR3 reads TGTGCCAGCAGCCCCGGGGCAGGCCTAAATTCACCCCTCCACTTT. The rearrangement joins TRBV5-4 to TRBJ1-6; a weak D match, TRBD1 (5 bases). V shed 4 bases and J shed 7 bases, with 15 bases lying between them. The CDR3 sequence is 15 residues long. The germline gives CDR1 SGHNT, CDR2 YYREEE (reference sequence).

This chain joins TRBV11-3 and TRBJ2-1; TRBD2 agrees at 10 bases. V lost 0 bases to trimming and J lost 4 bases; unmatched junction nucleotides: 3. The CDR3 loop spans 16 amino acids. The germline gives CDR1 SGHNT, CDR2 YENEEA. The CDR3 DNA reads as TGTGCCAGCAGCTTAGATCGGGGACTAGCGTACAATGAGCAGTTCTTC. It yields the protein CASSLDRGLAYNEQFF.

This clone was seen more than once but under ten times. This rearrangement joins TRBV2 to TRBJ2-1; D possibly corresponds to TRBD2 (5 bases). The CDR3 contains 14 residues. Germline V gene sequence: CDR1 SNHLY, CDR2 FYNNEI. With 11 bases removed from V and 2 bases from J, the gap between germline ends came to 16 bases. CDR3 region: CAGSLGGPYNEQFF. Written as DNA, the CDR3 is TGTGCCGGGTCACTTGGCGGGCCCTACAATGAGCAGTTCTTC.

Concerning this clone: A far larger clone is one nucleotide away, so this likely arose from a read error. The V and J genes are TRBV5-1 and TRBJ1-2, with a tentative D call TRBD1 (6 bases). CDR1 and CDR2 from the germline V gene are SGHRS and YFSETQ. V lost 4 bases and J lost 4, with 20 bases in between. This CDR3 contains 16 residues. As DNA, the CDR3 is TGCGCCAGCAGCCCGGGGGCGCCAGGGGCCTTCTATGGCTACACCTTC. Translated: CASSPGAPGAFYGYTF. Combining the CDR3 with reference TRBV5-1 and TRBJ1-2 gives the whole variable domain KAGVTQTPRYLIKTRGQQVTLSCSPISGHRSVSWYQQTPGQGLQFLFEYFSETQRNKGNFPGRFSGRQFSNSRSEMNVSTLELGDSALYLCASSPGAPGAFYGYTFGSGTRLTVV.

The CDR3 spells CAITPDGNTGELFF. In nucleotides, the CDR3 is TGTGCCATCACCCCGGACGGAAACACCGGGGAGCTGTTTTTT. This chain joins TRBV10-3 and TRBJ2-2; unclear D gene. This CDR3 region has 14 residues. Germline V gives CDR1 ENHRY, CDR2 SYGVKD. V gave up 7 bases and J gave up 2 bases, with 11 bases separating them.

V and J are TRBV28 and TRBJ1-3; no clear D gene. The V gene lost 10 bases and the J gene lost 1 base, with 11 bases spanning the gap. Germline V gives CDR1 MDHEN, CDR2 SYDVKM. CDR3 size: 13 residues. In DNA form, the CDR3 reads TGTGCCAACGGACGTTGGTCTGGAAACACCATATATTTT. This translates into CANGRWSGNTIYF.

With respect to this clone: Other DNA sequences in this sample translate to the same CDR3. The V and J genes are TRBV5-6 and TRBJ1-1; 8 bases are shared with TRBD1. The length of the CDR3 is 16 residues. V lost 3 bases and J lost 6; bases outside the gene matches: 13. Germline CDR1 reads SGHDT; CDR2 reads YYEEEE. The CDR3 sequence is CASSSGLGTGLAEAFF. The CDR3 nucleotides are TGTGCCAGCAGCTCGGGTCTGGGGACAGGTCTTGCTGAAGCTTTCTTT.

The V call is TRBV6-4, the J call TRBJ1-2; D possibly corresponds to TRBD1 (6 bases). The CDR3 runs 15 residues. The germline CDR1 and CDR2 sequences are MRHNA and SNTAGT. Trimming removed 6 bases at V and 8 bases at J, with 22 bases between. The CDR3 region is CASSPQSSTGKGYTF. The CDR3 bases are TGTGCCAGCAGCCCTCAATCATCGACAGGAAAGGGCTACACCTTC.

This clone came up a few times. The chain couples TRBV5-1 to TRBJ2-7; 9 bases match TRBD1. CDR3 size: 17 residues. The ends lost 5 bases at V and 2 bases at J; junction bases unmatched: 14. Per germline, CDR1 SGHRS and CDR2 YFSETQ. CDR3 protein: CASSQGTTGGNPYEQYF. The DNA for the CDR3 is TGCGCCAGCAGTCAGGGCACGACAGGGGGGAACCCCTACGAGCAGTACTTC.

The rearrangement uses TRBV9 and TRBJ2-1; no firm D call. CDR3 length: 13 residues. V lost 4 bases and J lost 6, with 11 bases in between. Germline values: CDR1 SGDLS, CDR2 YYNGEE. Here the CDR3 DNA reads TGTGCCAGCAGCCTCCAGCCGGCCAATGAGCAGTTCTTC. Encoded protein: CASSLQPANEQFF.

The chain couples TRBV5-1 to TRBJ2-5, with 7 nucleotides matching TRBD1. Germline CDR1 SGHRS, CDR2 YFSETQ. This CDR3 contains 13 residues. V was clipped by 4 bases and J by 4 bases; unmatched bases: 4. This CDR3 is CASSLTGRETQYF. In nucleotides, the CDR3 is TGCGCCAGCAGCCTGACAGGGCGAGAGACCCAGTACTTC.

The V gene is TRBV4-1, the J gene TRBJ1-5; perhaps TRBD1 as D (5 bases). Trimming removed 4 bases at V and 5 bases at J, with 9 bases between. CDR1 and CDR2 (germline): MGHRA, YSYEKL. This CDR3 has 13 amino acids. Here the CDR3 reads CASSPDTYQPQHF. The DNA for the CDR3 is TGCGCCAGCAGCCCGGACACATATCAGCCCCAGCATTTT.

The chain joins TRBV9 to TRBJ2-3, with no clear D. The CDR3 extends over 16 amino acids. In germline, CDR1 is SGDLS, CDR2 YYNGEE. V lost 0 bases to trimming and J lost 0 bases, with 11 bases between them. The CDR3 nucleotides read TGTGCCAGCAGCGTAGATCCCCAGCTAAGCACAGATACGCAGTATTTT. This codes for CASSVDPQLSTDTQYF.

This chain joins TRBV5-1 and TRBJ2-5, with TRBD1 identical over 10 bases. The J call may be wrong; the DNA end is better matched by TRBJ2-7. The CDR3 sequence is 15 residues long. Germline values: CDR1 SGHRS, CDR2 YFSETQ. This chain's CDR3 is CASSLEGTGAREQYF. CDR3 DNA: TGCGCCAGCAGCTTGGAGGGGACAGGGGCTCGCGAGCAGTACTTC.

CDR3: CASSSQGAQEQYF. Written as DNA, the CDR3 is TGTGCCAGCAGCTCGCAGGGGGCGCAGGAGCAGTACTTC. The chain employs TRBV5-5 and TRBJ2-7, with 8 bases lining up with TRBD1. V shed 3 bases, J shed 7 bases, and the junction held 6 bases outside the gene matches. Germline V gene sequence: CDR1 SGHKS, CDR2 YYEKEE (reference sequence). This CDR3 has 13 residues. Using reference TRBV5-5 and TRBJ2-7 for the parts outside the CDR3, the full variable domain is DAGVTQSPTHLIKTRGQQVTLRCSPISGHKSVSWYQQVLGQGPQFIFQYYEKEERGRGNFPDRFSARQFPNYSSELNVNALLLGDSALYLCASSSQGAQEQYFGPGTRLTVT.